These 14 T cell receptor beta chains came from one sample sequenced in a study of cytomegalovirus exposure and HLA in healthy donors. This PCR relied on a set of 60 Vbeta primers and 13 Jbeta primers. Clones were sequenced by immunoSEQ multiplex PCR, and TCRdb holds only the in-frame ones, with some missing. Of roughly 80,000 clones in the sample, 60% to 80% are singletons; the top ten hold around 7%. Sequenced material: PBMCs. These receptors all stem from a woman between 40 and 50 years old in good health and CMV-seronegative.

This clone has more than one count but fewer than ten. J is TRBJ2-1 and V is TRBV5-1; D possibly corresponds to TRBD2 (6 bases). Trimming pared 1 base from V and 6 bases from J, leaving 17 bases between. Germline lookup yields CDR1 SGHRS and CDR2 YFSETQ. CDR3 length equals 16 residues. As DNA, the CDR3 is TGCGCCAGCAGCTTGACCCTAGGAGGGCCCGGCAATGAGCAGTTCTTC. It codes for CASSLTLGGPGNEQFF.

The V and J genes are TRBV5-1 and TRBJ2-1; TRBD2 might be the D (6 bases). Trimming left V 4 bases short and J 0 bases short, with 14 bases between. The CDR3 runs 16 residues. Per the germline V gene, CDR1 is SGHRS and CDR2 is YFSETQ. In nucleotides, the CDR3 is TGCGCCAGCAGCATCCTAGCGAGCAGCTCCTACAATGAGCAGTTCTTC. It is translated as CASSILASSSYNEQFF.

The chain recombines TRBV28 with TRBJ2-6, with TRBD1 matching 7 bases. Germline V CDR1 and CDR2: MDHEN, SYDVKM. After removal of 5 bases from V and 1 base from J, the junction contained 2 bases not matched to a gene. The length of the CDR3 is 15 residues. The CDR3 loop is CASSDRVSGANVLTF. The DNA of the CDR3 is TGTGCCAGCAGTGACAGGGTTTCTGGGGCCAACGTCCTGACTTTC.

This clone was recorded only once. The rearrangement links TRBV18 to TRBJ1-2; 7 bases are shared with TRBD1. The CDR3 spans 13 residues. Germline V gene sequence: CDR1 KGHSH, CDR2 LQKENI. With 3 bases clipped from V and 4 bases from J, the junction kept 2 bases outside the gene matches. This chain's CDR3 is CASSPPGGYGYTF. Written as DNA, the CDR3 is TGTGCCAGCTCACCTCCAGGGGGCTATGGCTACACCTTC.

The rearrangement links TRBV6-5 to TRBJ1-1; possible D gene TRBD1, 5 bases. The CDR3 has 15 residues. Germline loops: CDR1 MNHEY, CDR2 SVGAGI. V was shortened by 2 bases and J by 3 bases, with 13 bases between the two germline ends. In DNA, the CDR3 is TGTGCCAGCAGTTACCGGGGTTGGGGGGACACTGAAGCTTTCTTT. This codes for CASSYRGWGDTEAFF.

The chain uses TRBV29-1 and TRBJ2-5; no clear D. Trimming pared 4 bases from V and 5 bases from J, leaving 11 bases between. The germline CDR1 and CDR2 sequences are SQVTM and ANQGSEA. The CDR3 is 12 amino acids. In DNA form, the CDR3 reads TGCAGCGTTGTTGGCGGTTCGGAGACCCAGTACTTC. It encodes CSVVGGSETQYF.

V usage is TRBV6-4 and J usage is TRBJ2-1; D not certain. In germline, CDR1 is MRHNA, CDR2 SNTAGT. CDR3 length: 13 amino acids. V dropped 4 bases and J dropped 6 bases, with 10 bases sitting between them. CDR3 residues: CASSGSDANEQFF. CDR3 nucleotides: TGTGCCAGCAGTGGCAGCGATGCCAATGAGCAGTTCTTC.

The chain is built from TRBV15 and TRBJ1-6; D unclear. Trimming removed 0 bases from V and 8 bases from J, with 8 bases in between. The CDR3 length is 14 residues. Germline loops: CDR1 LNHNV, CDR2 YYDKDF (reference sequence). The CDR3 region is CATSRETSYSPLHF. CDR3 DNA: TGTGCCACCAGCAGAGAAACATCCTATTCACCCCTCCACTTT.

The rearrangement uses TRBV11-2 and TRBJ1-5; TRBD1 matches 7 bases. Germline-derived CDR1 and CDR2 are SGHAT and FQNNGV. This CDR3 contains 17 residues. The V segment lost 1 base and the J segment 2 bases; nucleotides outside the gene matches: 8. The CDR3 sequence: CASSLGQGFSGNQPQHF. CDR3 DNA: TGTGCCAGCAGCTTAGGACAGGGTTTTTCTGGCAATCAGCCCCAGCATTTT.

The chain employs TRBV11-2 and TRBJ2-1; 9 bases align to TRBD2. This CDR3 has 15 amino acids. The germline V gene has CDR1 SGHAT and CDR2 FQNNGV. The J segment lost 8 bases and the V segment lost 3 bases, leaving 8 bases of the junction unmatched. The CDR3 nucleotides read TGTGCCAGCAGCTTTCGTGGCGGGAGGGCCGATGAGCAGTTCTTC. Translated: CASSFRGGRADEQFF.

CDR3 protein: CASENYSGANVLTF. The CDR3 bases are TGTGCCAGTGAGAATTACTCTGGGGCCAACGTCCTGACTTTC. The J gene is TRBJ2-6, the V gene TRBV7-2; D gene ambiguous. Trimming removed 9 bases from V and 0 bases from J, with 9 bases in between. The CDR3 is 14 residues long. The V gene's germline CDR1 is SGHTA and CDR2 FQGNSA.

The V gene is TRBV29-1, the J gene TRBJ2-1, with 10 bases lining up with TRBD1. The ends lost 7 bases at V and 9 bases at J; junction bases unmatched: 6. The CDR3 is 12 amino acids. CDR1 and CDR2 (germline): SQVTM, ANQGSEA. The CDR3 loop is CSAGQGVIEQFF. The CDR3 DNA reads as TGCAGCGCAGGACAGGGGGTGATTGAGCAGTTCTTC.

The chain joins TRBV9 to TRBJ2-2; 11 bases are a match to TRBD2. CDR1 and CDR2 (germline): SGDLS, YYNGEE. The CDR3 consists of 16 residues. Losses at the gene ends were 4 bases for V and 2 bases for J; bases not matched to a gene: 4. CDR3 sequence (DNA): TGTGCCAGCAGCCTTGGGACTAGCGGTAACACCGGGGAGCTGTTTTTT. It encodes CASSLGTSGNTGELFF. Full variable domain (rest looked up from reference TRBV9 and TRBJ2-2): DSGVTQTPKHLITATGQRVTLRCSPRSGDLSVYWYQQSLDQGLQFLIQYYNGEERAKGNILERFSAQQFPDLHSELNLSSLELGDSALYFCASSLGTSGNTGELFFGEGSRLTVL.

This clone was detected only once. This chain uses TRBV7-2 with TRBJ2-7; 10 bases are shared with TRBD1. V lost 5 bases to trimming and J lost 5 bases; unmatched junction nucleotides: 9. This CDR3 spans 15 amino acids. CDR1 is SGHTA and CDR2 is FQGNSA in the germline V gene. Here the CDR3 reads CASSATGGLTNEQYF. The DNA of the CDR3 is TGTGCCAGCAGCGCGACAGGGGGCCTTACTAACGAGCAGTACTTC.